Following are 29 T cell receptor beta chains from one sample sequenced in a study of blood T cell repertoires in COVID-19. Assay used: immunoSEQ multiplex PCR; TCRdb lists only in-frame clones, some missing. The data show about 200,000 clones, with more than 75% seen just once and roughly 5.5% held by the top ten. The sequenced sample was peripheral blood. These receptors were obtained from a middle-aged man with active or convalescent COVID-19.

The CDR3 coding sequence is TGTGCCAGCAGTCTAGCTAGACAGGGCATTGGAGGCAATCAGCCCCAGCATTTT. Amino acids: CASSLARQGIGGNQPQHF. The J gene is TRBJ1-5, the V gene TRBV28; TRBD1 agrees at 7 bases. The V gene end was trimmed by 5 bases and the J gene end by 2 bases; junction bases not matched to a gene: 15. CDR1 and CDR2 from the germline V gene are MDHEN and SYDVKM. The CDR3 length is 18 residues.

CDR3 amino acids: CASSSRGVYNEQFF. The CDR3 coding sequence is TGTGCCAGCAGCTCGCGGGGCGTCTACAATGAGCAGTTCTTC. The chain recombines TRBV7-8 with TRBJ2-1, with D tentatively TRBD2 (6 bases). V was shortened by 4 bases and J by 3 bases, with 10 bases between the two germline ends. In germline, CDR1 is SGHVS, CDR2 FQNEAQ. The CDR3 extends over 14 amino acids. The whole variable domain, filled in from reference TRBV7-8 and TRBJ2-1, reads GAGVSQSPRYKVAKRGQDVALRCDPISGHVSLFWYQQALGQGPEFLTYFQNEAQLDKSGLPSDRFFAERPEGSVSTLKIQRTQQEDSAVYLCASSSRGVYNEQFFGPGTRLTVL.

V and J are TRBV4-1 and TRBJ1-1; no clear D. Deletions cut 11 bases from V and 0 bases from J, with 10 bases between. The CDR3 runs to 12 residues. From germline, CDR1 is MGHRA and CDR2 YSYEKL. CDR3 residues: CASGHVNTEAFF. The CDR3 nucleotides are TGCGCCTCCGGTCACGTGAACACTGAAGCTTTCTTT.

V usage is TRBV7-2 and J usage is TRBJ2-2, with a possible D match to TRBD1 (6 bases). The germline CDR1 and CDR2 sequences are SGHTA and FQGNSA. This CDR3 spans 15 amino acids. V was cut by 4 bases and J by 4 bases, with 13 bases left in between. The CDR3 sequence: CASSSWGRGTGELFF. In nucleotides, the CDR3 is TGTGCCAGCAGCTCCTGGGGGCGCGGCACCGGGGAGCTGTTTTTT.

The gene calls are TRBV18 and TRBJ2-7, with TRBD2 matching over 8 bases. Germline V gene lookup returns CDR1 KGHSH and CDR2 LQKENI. Trimming removed 4 bases from V and 0 bases from J; junction bases left unmatched: 5. CDR3 length: 15 amino acids. This CDR3 is CASSRIAGSSYEQYF. CDR3 DNA sequence: TGTGCCAGCTCACGCATAGCGGGATCCTCCTACGAGCAGTACTTC.

V usage is TRBV5-6 and J usage is TRBJ1-5, with D unresolved. V was cut by 5 bases and J by 3 bases, with 21 bases left in between. In germline, CDR1 is SGHDT, CDR2 YYEEEE. The CDR3 totals 17 residues. The CDR3 DNA is TGTGCCAGCAGTTACCTCGAACCGGGAAATCCCAATCAGCCCCAGCATTTT. Amino acids: CASSYLEPGNPNQPQHF. Looking up the rest from reference TRBV5-6 and TRBJ1-5 gives the full variable domain: DAGVTQSPTHLIKTRGQQVTLRCSPKSGHDTVSWYQQALGQGPQFIFQYYEEEERQRGNFPDRFSGHQFPNYSSELNVNALLLGDSALYLCASSYLEPGNPNQPQHFGDGTRLSIL.

The V and J genes are TRBV15 and TRBJ1-5, with 7 nucleotides matching TRBD1. The trim removed 2 bases at V and 7 bases at J, leaving 2 bases unmatched. The CDR3 loop spans 13 amino acids. The germline gives CDR1 LNHNV, CDR2 YYDKDF (reference sequence). The CDR3 DNA reads TGTGCCACCAGCAGAACGACAGGGCAGCCCCAGCATTTT. This codes for CATSRTTGQPQHF.

This chain joins TRBV2 and TRBJ2-3, with D perhaps TRBD2 (6 bases). CDR3 length equals 15 residues. Trimming cost V 3 bases and J 0 bases, with 10 bases left between them. The germline CDR1 and CDR2 sequences are SNHLY and FYNNEI. The CDR3 coding sequence is TGTGCCAGCAGTGAGGAGGGTTCAAGCACAGATACGCAGTATTTT. Its translation: CASSEEGSSTDTQYF. Filled out from reference TRBV2 and TRBJ2-3, the complete variable domain reads EPEVTQTPSHQVTQMGQEVILRCVPISNHLYFYWYRQILGQKVEFLVSFYNNEISEKSEIFDDQFSVERPDGSNFTLKIRSTKLEDSAMYFCASSEEGSSTDTQYFGPGTRLTVL.

This clone has only one observation. This CDR3 is CASSSPGAEAGVSTDTQYF. The CDR3 DNA reads TGTGCCAGCAGCTCCCCCGGGGCCGAAGCGGGAGTTTCCACAGATACGCAGTATTTT. V and J are TRBV7-8 and TRBJ2-3; 8 nucleotides line up with TRBD2. The CDR3 contains 19 residues. With 4 bases clipped from V and 2 bases from J, the junction kept 17 bases outside the gene matches. CDR1 SGHVS and CDR2 FQNEAQ come from the germline V gene. The whole variable domain, filled in from reference TRBV7-8 and TRBJ2-3, reads GAGVSQSPRYKVAKRGQDVALRCDPISGHVSLFWYQQALGQGPEFLTYFQNEAQLDKSGLPSDRFFAERPEGSVSTLKIQRTQQEDSAVYLCASSSPGAEAGVSTDTQYFGPGTRLTVL.

The chain has TRBV19 and TRBJ2-3, with 13 bases that match TRBD2. The V gene's germline CDR1 is LNHDA and CDR2 SQIVND (reference sequence). V lost 5 bases to trimming and J lost 4 bases; unmatched junction nucleotides: 6. The CDR3 has 16 residues. DNA of the CDR3: TGTGCCAGTAGTCCCGAACTAGCGGGGGGGCCAGATACGCAGTATTTT. As protein: CASSPELAGGPDTQYF.

The chain couples TRBV10-3 to TRBJ2-7, with D perhaps matching TRBD2 (6 bases). The CDR3 has 15 amino acids. Germline V gene data show CDR1 as ENHRY and CDR2 as SYGVKD. The V gene lost 0 bases and the J gene lost 0 bases, with 9 bases spanning the gap. The DNA for the CDR3 is TGTGCCATCAGTGAGTCTCACGGGAGCTCCTACGAGCAGTACTTC. Encoded protein: CAISESHGSSYEQYF.

The chain has TRBV4-1 and TRBJ1-6; TRBD1 might be the D (5 bases). The CDR3 extends over 18 amino acids. Trimming took 1 base from V and 0 from J, leaving 13 bases between them. Germline V gene lookup returns CDR1 MGHRA and CDR2 YSYEKL. DNA for the CDR3: TGCGCCAGCAGCCAAGGAACCGGGGGAAGCTCCTATAATTCACCCCTCCACTTT. Amino acid sequence: CASSQGTGGSSYNSPLHF.

This chain joins TRBV24-1 and TRBJ1-1; 7 bases agree with TRBD1. The V gene end was trimmed by 5 bases and the J gene end by 1 base; junction bases not matched to a gene: 3. This CDR3 has 14 residues. Germline values: CDR1 KGHDR, CDR2 SFDVKD. The CDR3 loop reads CATSGTGANTEAFF. In DNA form, the CDR3 reads TGTGCCACCAGTGGTACAGGGGCGAACACTGAAGCTTTCTTT.

This clone has a handful of counts. The chain carries TRBV6-2 or TRBV6-3 and TRBJ1-5; weak D call: TRBD1 (6 bases). Trimming stripped 6 bases from V and 5 bases from J, with 20 bases between. The CDR3 totals 16 residues. CDR1 is MNHEY and CDR2 is SVGEGT in the germline V gene. The CDR3 is CASSNGQPYGDQPQHF. The CDR3 region has the DNA TGTGCCAGCAGCAACGGACAGCCATATGGGGATCAGCCCCAGCATTTT.

CDR3 residues: CASSPPVTGAGTGELFF. The CDR3 DNA follows: TGTGCCAGCTCACCACCAGTTACAGGGGCCGGCACCGGGGAGCTGTTTTTT. The chain employs TRBV18 and TRBJ2-2; TRBD1 matches at 7 bases. This CDR3 has 17 residues. The V gene end was trimmed by 0 bases and the J gene end by 4 bases; junction bases not matched to a gene: 8. Germline values: CDR1 KGHSH, CDR2 LQKENI.

The chain links TRBV6-1 to TRBJ1-5; D not resolved. Deletions cut 2 bases from V and 3 bases from J, with 14 bases between. CDR1 and CDR2 from the germline V gene are MNHNS and SASEGT. The CDR3 covers 16 residues. The CDR3 sequence: CASSEKLAAFNQPQHF. CDR3 DNA: TGTGCCAGCAGTGAAAAGTTGGCAGCGTTCAATCAGCCCCAGCATTTT.

The gene calls are TRBV5-4 and TRBJ1-1, with D possibly being TRBD1 (5 bases). CDR3 length: 15 residues. The germline V gene encodes CDR1 SGHNT and CDR2 YYREEE (reference sequence). V lost 5 bases, J lost 1 base, and 15 bases lay in between. The CDR3 loop is CASRVDSQGNTEAFF. CDR3 DNA sequence: TGTGCCAGCAGGGTTGACAGCCAAGGGAACACTGAAGCTTTCTTT.

The J gene is TRBJ2-1, the V gene TRBV24-1; a possible D gene is TRBD2 (5 bases). The germline V gene has CDR1 KGHDR and CDR2 SFDVKD. The ends were cut back, 5 bases at V and 2 bases at J, with 18 bases in the middle. The CDR3 is made up of 17 amino acids. The chain's CDR3 is CATSAGRGPVPYNEQFF. The CDR3 DNA reads TGTGCCACCAGTGCGGGGAGAGGTCCCGTTCCCTACAATGAGCAGTTCTTC.

CDR3 sequence: CASSLERRTDTQYF. In nucleotides, the CDR3 is TGCGCCAGCAGCTTGGAGCGGCGCACAGATACGCAGTATTTT. The chain employs TRBV5-1 and TRBJ2-3, with D possibly TRBD2 on 5 matching bases. CDR1 is SGHRS and CDR2 is YFSETQ in the germline V gene. Trimming shortened V by 0 bases and J by 1 base, and 6 bases separated the two germline ends. This CDR3 is 14 amino acids long.

The chain combines TRBV20-1 with TRBJ1-3; possibly TRBD1 for D (6 bases). V gave up 3 bases and J gave up 2 bases, with 14 bases separating them. Germline-derived CDR1 and CDR2 are DFQATT and SNEGSKA (reference sequence). CDR3 length: 15 amino acids. The CDR3 bases are TGCAGTGCTAGTGTGACTGGGACACCTGGAAACACCATATATTTT. Amino acid sequence: CSASVTGTPGNTIYF.

This clone was found a few times. The chain employs TRBV19 and TRBJ1-4, with TRBD1 matching 8 bases. V dropped 4 bases and J dropped 6; count of bases not matched to a gene: 4. Germline CDR1 is LNHDA and CDR2 is SQIVND (reference sequence). The CDR3 totals 14 residues. The CDR3 region is CASSNRGRDEKLFF. The CDR3 DNA reads as TGTGCCAGTAGTAACAGGGGGAGGGATGAAAAACTGTTTTTT.

In this sample, this clone turned up once. The chain has TRBV6-5 and TRBJ2-7; D is possibly TRBD1 (6 bases). Trimming took 6 bases from V and 5 from J, leaving 14 bases between them. The CDR3 is 13 amino acids. Germline V gene lookup returns CDR1 MNHEY and CDR2 SVGAGI. The CDR3 DNA is TGTGCCAGCAGGCCGGACAGTTACCACGAGCAGTACTTC. This gives the protein CASRPDSYHEQYF.

The chain joins TRBV24-1 to TRBJ2-3; D might be TRBD2 (6 bases). The CDR3 is made up of 16 amino acids. Germline V CDR1 and CDR2: KGHDR, SFDVKD. V lost 0 bases, J lost 4 bases, and 13 bases lay in between. CDR3 protein: CATSDLGPGGADTQYF. The CDR3 nucleotides read TGTGCCACCAGTGATTTGGGCCCTGGAGGGGCAGATACGCAGTATTTT.

This clone was detected once. This chain connects TRBV7-9 to TRBJ2-7; the match to TRBD2 covers 10 bases. Germline CDR1 reads SEHNR; CDR2 reads FQNEAQ (reference sequence). The CDR3 is made up of 14 amino acids. With V trimmed by 5 bases and J by 4 bases, 5 bases remained unmatched. The CDR3 loop is CASSPSGSTYEQYF. The CDR3 DNA reads as TGTGCCAGCAGCCCTAGCGGGAGTACGTACGAGCAGTACTTC.

V is TRBV5-1 and J is TRBJ1-2; D perhaps matches TRBD1 (5 bases). Trimming cost V 0 bases and J 3 bases, with 24 bases left between them. Per germline, CDR1 SGHRS and CDR2 YFSETQ. The CDR3 is 19 residues long. CDR3 coding DNA: TGCGCCAGCAGCTTGGGGCTAATATCGTTAGGAGTAGGGGACTATGGCTACACCTTC. Translation: CASSLGLISLGVGDYGYTF.

The CDR3 protein is CASSRYSGLAGTSEQYF. In DNA, the CDR3 is TGTGCCAGCAGCCGATACTCGGGACTAGCGGGTACCTCCGAGCAGTACTTC. The V gene is TRBV14, the J gene TRBJ2-7; 12 bases line up with TRBD2. Germline CDR1 and CDR2: SGHDN and FVKESK. The CDR3 spans 17 residues. V trimming: 4 bases; J trimming: 6 bases; junction bases outside the gene matches: 13.

This clone was seen only a few times. This chain connects TRBV6-4 to TRBJ2-3; 9 bases agree with TRBD2. Germline-derived CDR1 and CDR2 are MRHNA and SNTAGT. The V gene end was trimmed by 0 bases and the J gene end by 4 bases; junction bases not matched to a gene: 5. This CDR3 has 16 amino acids. The CDR3 protein is CASSDSRAGGADTQYF. The CDR3 nucleotides read TGTGCCAGCAGTGACTCTCGAGCGGGAGGCGCAGATACGCAGTATTTT.

With regard to this clone: Other nucleotide sequences from this sample produce the same CDR3. The chain uses TRBV6-4 and TRBJ2-3; TRBD1 matches 8 bases. There are 14 residues in the CDR3. Looked up from germline, CDR1 is MRHNA and CDR2 is SNTAGT. The junction had 2 bases not matched to a gene; V was cut back by 2 bases and J by 4 bases. This chain's CDR3 is CASSDGQGADTQYF. CDR3 DNA sequence: TGTGCCAGCAGTGACGGACAGGGAGCAGATACGCAGTATTTT.

The chain is built from TRBV12-3 or TRBV12-4 and TRBJ2-1; D is perhaps TRBD1 (5 bases). The length of the CDR3 is 11 residues. The V and J ends lost 6 bases and 14 bases respectively, with 14 bases between them. The CDR3 sequence is CASRGRSGKFF. CDR3 nucleotide sequence: TGTGCCAGCAGGGGGCGCAGTGGGAAGTTCTTC.